The 6 T cell receptor beta chains listed next were all sequenced from one sample in a study of T-cell reconstitution after alpha-beta-depleted transplantation in children. TCRbeta library construction was performed incorporating unique molecular identifiers. One entry per CDR3 protein results from TCRdb running MiXCR on the PCR reads. This sample has hundreds of thousands of distinct CDR3 sequences, with 13% found just once. The sample was PBMCs, mostly from graft donor cells, taken 360 days after TCRalphabeta/CD19-depleted stem cell transplant. The receptors originated from a male patient younger than 18 who had a stem cell transplant for acute myeloid leukemia, so the T cells may come from the graft donor.

This clonotype was counted at least ten times. The chain couples TRBV15 to TRBJ2-6; D gene uncertain. The V end lost 1 base, the J end lost 0 bases, and 4 bases lay between the germline ends. This CDR3 is built from 15 residues. Germline loops: CDR1 LNHNV, CDR2 YYDKDF (reference sequence). CDR3: CATSRGGSGANVLTF. DNA for the CDR3: TGTGCCACCAGCAGAGGAGGCTCTGGGGCCAACGTCCTGACTTTC.

This clonotype was found a few times. The V and J genes are TRBV28 and TRBJ2-7, with a weak D call TRBD2 (6 bases). Germline CDR1 MDHEN, CDR2 SYDVKM. The CDR3 length is 17 residues. Trimming removed 2 bases from V and 7 bases from J, with 24 bases in between. Here the CDR3 DNA reads TGTGCCAGCAGTTTAGTGGGGACCCGTGGTGCGGGGCCGGAGCAGTACTTC. This encodes CASSLVGTRGAGPEQYF.

The rearrangement joins TRBV7-2 to TRBJ2-1, with TRBD1 matching over 10 bases. Germline values: CDR1 SGHTA, CDR2 FQGNSA. The CDR3 spans 15 residues. The ends lost 5 bases at V and 7 bases at J; junction bases unmatched: 8. CDR3 protein: CASSPRPGQGNEQFF. The DNA for the CDR3 is TGTGCCAGCAGCCCCAGACCGGGACAGGGGAATGAGCAGTTCTTC.

The sample holds a few counts of this clonotype. The J gene is TRBJ2-1, the V gene TRBV20-1; 7 bases agree with TRBD2. With V trimmed by 2 bases and J by 9 bases, 10 bases remained unmatched. Germline assignment: CDR1 DFQATT and CDR2 SNEGSKA (reference sequence). The CDR3 totals 14 residues. The CDR3 nucleotides read TGCAGTGCTAGAAGGGCGGGAGTAAGGAGTGAGCAGTTCTTC. This sequence encodes CSARRAGVRSEQFF.

This clonotype was counted only a few times. The rearrangement links TRBV15 to TRBJ2-2; D not certain. CDR3 length: 14 amino acids. Looked up from germline, CDR1 is LNHNV and CDR2 is YYDKDF (reference sequence). V lost 3 bases and J lost 6, with 11 bases in between. The CDR3 protein is CATSSRVAPGELFF. Written as DNA, the CDR3 is TGTGCCACCAGCAGTCGAGTCGCTCCCGGGGAGCTGTTTTTT.

The chain has TRBV7-8 and TRBJ2-1; the D call may be TRBD1 or TRBD2 (5 bases each). This CDR3 is built from 16 residues. Trimming shortened V by 5 bases and J by 0 bases, and 14 bases separated the two germline ends. Germline V CDR1 and CDR2: SGHVS, FQNEAQ. DNA for the CDR3: TGTGCCAGCAGCCCCCGGGCAGGGAGCTCCTACAATGAGCAGTTCTTC. Translation gives CASSPRAGSSYNEQFF.